This is a list of T cell receptor beta chains from one sample in a study of the immune and genomic landscape of osteosarcoma. Assay: immunoSEQ multiplex PCR; the TCRdb copy retains only in-frame clones and omits some. The sample lists some 10,000 clones, 55% to 75% seen once, with 18% in the top ten. The sequenced material came from osteosarcoma tumor tissue from the lung. These receptors were collected from a human donor with osteosarcoma. Both conserved end residues are part of each CDR3. The D gene is left open where the match is weak.

V,D,CDR3
TRBV29-1,TRBD1,CSVDTGVNTGELFF
TRBV6-5,TRBD2,CASSTNSGRAGTQYF
TRBV19,TRBD2,CASSILVSGSVHEQFF
TRBV9,-,CASSVGYDYGYTF
TRBV4-1,TRBD2,CASSQESTGLAGGPPSYEQYF
TRBV27,-,CASSYQRQAQFF
TRBV7-6,TRBD2,CASSRLALDEQYF
TRBV5-8,-,CASRRGSWNTEAFF
TRBV28,-,CASGRGFEAFF
TRBV27,TRBD2,CASSSGLAGYNEQFF
TRBV27,-,CASSPQRRGSYNEQFF
TRBV6-1,-,CASSLSYSGNTIYF
TRBV30,TRBD1,CAWNRDRGQETQYF
TRBV6-6,-,CASSYSRDPGHEQYF
TRBV28,TRBD1,CASSPVDRGRRGYTF
TRBV29-1,TRBD2,CSESGRTSDTQYF
TRBV7-9,-,CASSGLRGSSYNEQFF
TRBV9,TRBD1,CASSVGRGYANTGELFF
TRBV2,-,CASSEPSTNYGYTF
TRBV5-4,-,CASSLEGYGYTF
TRBV28,-,CASSFMAGPEQFF
TRBV29-1,-,CSVVTGSNYGYTF
TRBV2,TRBD1,CASSESGGGYNEQFF
TRBV4-1,-,CASSQGPRSKQFF
TRBV6-1,TRBD2,CASRAGTSGSDEQFF
TRBV6-1,-,CASSERDFDDEQFF
TRBV4-2,TRBD2,CASSLGLAETQYF
TRBV6-5,-,CASSYSTEYNEQFF
TRBV7-9,TRBD1,CASSKDRVVMETQYF
TRBV6-6,-,CASGRSSNQPQHF
TRBV7-9,TRBD2,CASSFPLAAYNEQFF
TRBV7-7,-,CASSLNQGSYNEQFF
TRBV6-5,TRBD1,CASRRTGRNQPQHF
TRBV10-3,-,CAISESVLAKNIQYF
TRBV5-1,-,CASSLAQSSYEQYF
TRBV6-6,-,CATGNWNTEAFF
TRBV27,-,CASRFGSYNEQFF
TRBV7-8,-,CASSLELGPSDTQYF
TRBV6-5,TRBD2,CASSSQLAGVNEQYF
TRBV19,-,CASKEAGNTDTQYF
TRBV28,-,CASSRIGTGPYEQYF
TRBV7-3,-,CASSLTGGPNQPQHF
TRBV6-5,TRBD2,CASSLSAGGPETQYF
TRBV7-2,TRBD1,CASSPRTGRDYGYTF
TRBV11-2,-,CASSFVGRGKWAYGYTF
TRBV7-9,TRBD2,CASGLAGQETQYF
TRBV25-1,-,CASSGIRANTGELFF
TRBV6-1,-,CASSDRDRGEQFF